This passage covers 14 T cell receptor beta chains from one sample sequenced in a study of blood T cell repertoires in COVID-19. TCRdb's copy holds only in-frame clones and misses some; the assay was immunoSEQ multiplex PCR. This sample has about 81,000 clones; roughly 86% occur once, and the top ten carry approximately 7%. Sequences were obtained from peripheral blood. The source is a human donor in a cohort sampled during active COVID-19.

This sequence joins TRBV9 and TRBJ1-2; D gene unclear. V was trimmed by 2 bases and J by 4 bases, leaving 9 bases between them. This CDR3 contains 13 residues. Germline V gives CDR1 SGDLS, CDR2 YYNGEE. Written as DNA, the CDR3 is TGTGCCAGCAGCGTGGAGCCTAGCTATGGCTACACCTTC. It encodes CASSVEPSYGYTF.

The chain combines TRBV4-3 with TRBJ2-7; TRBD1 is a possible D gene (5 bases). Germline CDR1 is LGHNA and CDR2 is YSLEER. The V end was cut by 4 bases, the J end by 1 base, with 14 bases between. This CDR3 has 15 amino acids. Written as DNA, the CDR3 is TGCGCCAGCAGCCCCCGGGTAGGGGCGTCCTACGAGCAGTACTTC. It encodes CASSPRVGASYEQYF.

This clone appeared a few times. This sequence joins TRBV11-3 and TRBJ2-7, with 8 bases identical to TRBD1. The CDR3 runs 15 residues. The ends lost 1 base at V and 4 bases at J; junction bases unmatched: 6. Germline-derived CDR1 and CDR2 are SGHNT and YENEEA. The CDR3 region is CASSLGSGGWYEQYF. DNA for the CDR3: TGTGCCAGCAGCTTAGGATCAGGGGGCTGGTACGAGCAGTACTTC.

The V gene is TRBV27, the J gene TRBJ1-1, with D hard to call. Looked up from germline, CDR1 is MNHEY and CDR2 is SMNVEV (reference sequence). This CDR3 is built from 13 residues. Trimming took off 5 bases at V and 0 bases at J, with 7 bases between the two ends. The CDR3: CASSPGMNTEAFF. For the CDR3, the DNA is TGTGCCAGCAGTCCAGGAATGAACACTGAAGCTTTCTTT.

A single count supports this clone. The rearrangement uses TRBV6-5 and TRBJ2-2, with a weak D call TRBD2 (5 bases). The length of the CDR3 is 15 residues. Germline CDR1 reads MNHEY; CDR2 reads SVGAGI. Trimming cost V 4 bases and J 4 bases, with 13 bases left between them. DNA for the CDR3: TGTGCCAGCAGTTTAATCGGAGGTAGCACCGGGGAGCTGTTTTTT. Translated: CASSLIGGSTGELFF.

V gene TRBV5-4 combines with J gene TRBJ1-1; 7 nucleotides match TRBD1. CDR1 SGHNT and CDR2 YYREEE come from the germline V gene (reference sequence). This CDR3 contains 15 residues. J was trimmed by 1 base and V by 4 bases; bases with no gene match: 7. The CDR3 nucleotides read TGTGCCAGCAGCGCCCGGGACAGACAGAACACTGAAGCTTTCTTT. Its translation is CASSARDRQNTEAFF.

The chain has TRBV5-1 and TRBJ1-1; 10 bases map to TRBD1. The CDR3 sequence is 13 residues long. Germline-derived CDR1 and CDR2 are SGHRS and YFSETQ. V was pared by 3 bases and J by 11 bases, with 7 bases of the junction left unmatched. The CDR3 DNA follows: TGCGCCAGCAGCTCCGGGACAGGGGAACGGGCTTTCTTT. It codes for CASSSGTGERAFF.

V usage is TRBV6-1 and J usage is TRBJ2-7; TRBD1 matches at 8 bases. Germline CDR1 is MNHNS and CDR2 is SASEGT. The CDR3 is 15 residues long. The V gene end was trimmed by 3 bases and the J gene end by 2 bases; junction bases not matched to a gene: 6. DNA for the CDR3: TGTGCCAGCAGTGAGGACAGGGCGTACACCTACGAGCAGTACTTC. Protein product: CASSEDRAYTYEQYF.

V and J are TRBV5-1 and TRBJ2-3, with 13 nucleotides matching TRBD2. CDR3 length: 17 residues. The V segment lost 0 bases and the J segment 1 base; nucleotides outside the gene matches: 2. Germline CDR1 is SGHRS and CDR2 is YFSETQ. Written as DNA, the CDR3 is TGCGCCAGCAGCTTGGGGACTAGCGGGGGCGGCACAGATACGCAGTATTTT. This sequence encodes CASSLGTSGGGTDTQYF. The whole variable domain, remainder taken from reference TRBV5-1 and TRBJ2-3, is KAGVTQTPRYLIKTRGQQVTLSCSPISGHRSVSWYQQTPGQGLQFLFEYFSETQRNKGNFPGRFSGRQFSNSRSEMNVSTLELGDSALYLCASSLGTSGGGTDTQYFGPGTRLTVL.

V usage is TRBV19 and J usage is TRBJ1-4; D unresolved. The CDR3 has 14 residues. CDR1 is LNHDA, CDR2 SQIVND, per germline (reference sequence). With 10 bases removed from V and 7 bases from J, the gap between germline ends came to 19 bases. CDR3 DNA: TGTGCCACCGAGGGAGGTCGTTTGCCTGAAAAACTGTTTTTT. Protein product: CATEGGRLPEKLFF.

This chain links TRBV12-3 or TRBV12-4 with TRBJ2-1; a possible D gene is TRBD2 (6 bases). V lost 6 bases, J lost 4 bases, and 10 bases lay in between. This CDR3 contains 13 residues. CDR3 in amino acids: CASRAGPYNEQFF. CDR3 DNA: TGTGCCAGCAGAGCGGGTCCGTACAATGAGCAGTTCTTC.

CDR3 DNA: TGCAGCGTTGAAGAGGGGACTTCAGATACGCAGTATTTT. Translated: CSVEEGTSDTQYF. The chain recombines TRBV29-1 with TRBJ2-3; tentative D call: TRBD2 (6 bases). Germline loops: CDR1 SQVTM, CDR2 ANQGSEA. The germline V and J ends were trimmed by 0 bases and 4 bases, with 8 bases remaining between them. This CDR3 is 13 amino acids long.

CDR3 sequence: CAWSVGGSLNTEAFF. CDR3 nucleotides: TGTGCCTGGAGTGTAGGGGGCAGCCTGAACACTGAAGCTTTCTTT. The genes are TRBV30 and TRBJ1-1; 7 bases match TRBD1. Germline V gives CDR1 GTSNPN, CDR2 SVGIG (reference sequence). V lost 0 bases, J lost 0 bases, and 4 bases stayed unmatched. The CDR3 length is 15 residues.

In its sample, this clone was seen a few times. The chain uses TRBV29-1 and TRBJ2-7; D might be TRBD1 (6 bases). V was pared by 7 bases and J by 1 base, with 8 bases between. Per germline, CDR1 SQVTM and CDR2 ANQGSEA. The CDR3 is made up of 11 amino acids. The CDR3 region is CSGTVSYEQYF. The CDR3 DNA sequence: TGCAGCGGGACAGTTTCCTACGAGCAGTACTTC.